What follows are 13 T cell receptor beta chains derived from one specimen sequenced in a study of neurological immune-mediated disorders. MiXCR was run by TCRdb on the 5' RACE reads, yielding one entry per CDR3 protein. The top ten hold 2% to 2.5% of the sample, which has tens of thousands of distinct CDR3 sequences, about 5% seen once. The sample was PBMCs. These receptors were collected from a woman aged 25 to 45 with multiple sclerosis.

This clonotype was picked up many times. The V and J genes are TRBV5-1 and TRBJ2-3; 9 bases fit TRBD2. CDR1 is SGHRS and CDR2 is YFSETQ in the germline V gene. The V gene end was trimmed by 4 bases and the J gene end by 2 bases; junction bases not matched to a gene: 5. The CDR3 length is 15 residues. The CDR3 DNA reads TGCGCCAGCAGCGGACTAGCGCCGCTCACAGATACGCAGTATTTT. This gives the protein CASSGLAPLTDTQYF.

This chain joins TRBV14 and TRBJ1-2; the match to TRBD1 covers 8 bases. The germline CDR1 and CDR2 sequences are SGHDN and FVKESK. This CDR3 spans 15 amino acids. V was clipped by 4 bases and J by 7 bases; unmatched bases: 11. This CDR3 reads CASSRQIGQGAGYTF. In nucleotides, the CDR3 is TGTGCCAGCAGCCGTCAAATCGGACAGGGAGCTGGCTACACCTTC.

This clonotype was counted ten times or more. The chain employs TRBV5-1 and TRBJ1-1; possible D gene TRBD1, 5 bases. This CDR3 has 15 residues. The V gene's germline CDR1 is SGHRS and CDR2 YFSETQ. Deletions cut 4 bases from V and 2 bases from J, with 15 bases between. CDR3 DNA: TGCGCCAGCAGCGCCCGGGGCCGGGACAACACTGAAGCTTTCTTT. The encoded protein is CASSARGRDNTEAFF.

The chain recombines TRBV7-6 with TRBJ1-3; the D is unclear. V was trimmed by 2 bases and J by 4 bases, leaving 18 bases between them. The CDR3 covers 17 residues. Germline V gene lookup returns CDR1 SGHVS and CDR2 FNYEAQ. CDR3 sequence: CASSLMSLGTEGNTIYF. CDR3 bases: TGTGCCAGCAGCTTAATGTCTCTGGGCACCGAAGGAAACACCATATATTTT.

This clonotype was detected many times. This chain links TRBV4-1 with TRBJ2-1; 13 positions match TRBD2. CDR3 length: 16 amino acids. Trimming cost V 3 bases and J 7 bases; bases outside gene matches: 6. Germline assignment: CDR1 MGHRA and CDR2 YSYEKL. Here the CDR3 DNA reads TGCGCCAGCAGCCAGCCACTAGCGGGGGGGAATAATGAGCAGTTCTTC. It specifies CASSQPLAGGNNEQFF.

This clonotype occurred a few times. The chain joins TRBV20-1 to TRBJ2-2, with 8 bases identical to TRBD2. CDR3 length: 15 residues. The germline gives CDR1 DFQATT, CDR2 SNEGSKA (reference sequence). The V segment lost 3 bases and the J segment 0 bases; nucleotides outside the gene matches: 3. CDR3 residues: CSASTSGSNTGELFF. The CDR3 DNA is TGCAGTGCTAGCACTAGCGGCTCGAACACCGGGGAGCTGTTTTTT.

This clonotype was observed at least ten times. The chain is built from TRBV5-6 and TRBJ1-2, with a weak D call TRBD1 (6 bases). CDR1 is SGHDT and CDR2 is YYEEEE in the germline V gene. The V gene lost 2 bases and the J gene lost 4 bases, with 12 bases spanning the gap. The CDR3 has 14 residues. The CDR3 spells CASSLRGGGYGYTF. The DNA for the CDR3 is TGTGCCAGCAGCTTACGAGGGGGAGGCTATGGCTACACCTTC.

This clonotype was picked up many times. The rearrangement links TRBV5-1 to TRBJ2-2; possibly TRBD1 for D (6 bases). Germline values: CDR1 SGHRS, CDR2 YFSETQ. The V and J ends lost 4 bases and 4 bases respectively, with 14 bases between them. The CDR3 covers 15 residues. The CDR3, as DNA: TGCGCCAGCAGCACCCGGACAGCCCTCACCGGGGAGCTGTTTTTT. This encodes CASSTRTALTGELFF.

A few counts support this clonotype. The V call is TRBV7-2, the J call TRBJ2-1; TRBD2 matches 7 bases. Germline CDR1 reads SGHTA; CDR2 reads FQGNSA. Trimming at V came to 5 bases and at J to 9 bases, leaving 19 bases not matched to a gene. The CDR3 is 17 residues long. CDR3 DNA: TGTGCCAGCAGCCCCCTCGCTAGAGTAGCGGGCTCTTCTGAGCAGTTCTTC. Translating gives CASSPLARVAGSSEQFF.

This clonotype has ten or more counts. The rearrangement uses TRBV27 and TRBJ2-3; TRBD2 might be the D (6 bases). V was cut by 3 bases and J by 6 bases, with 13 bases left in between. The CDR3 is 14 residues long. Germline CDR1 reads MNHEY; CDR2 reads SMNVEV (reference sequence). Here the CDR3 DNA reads TGTGCCAGCAGTTTGGCGGGGTGGGGGGATACGCAGTATTTT. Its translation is CASSLAGWGDTQYF.

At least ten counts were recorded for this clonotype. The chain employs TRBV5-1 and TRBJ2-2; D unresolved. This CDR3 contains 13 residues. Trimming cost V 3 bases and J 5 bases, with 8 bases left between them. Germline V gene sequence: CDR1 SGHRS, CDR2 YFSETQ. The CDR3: CASSSDLTGELFF. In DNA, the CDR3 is TGCGCCAGCAGCTCCGATCTGACCGGGGAGCTGTTTTTT.

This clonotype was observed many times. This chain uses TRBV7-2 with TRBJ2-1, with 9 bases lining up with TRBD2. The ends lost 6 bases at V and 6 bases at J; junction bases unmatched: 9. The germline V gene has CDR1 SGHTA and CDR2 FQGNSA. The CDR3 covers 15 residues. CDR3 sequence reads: CASSWAGGPFNEQFF. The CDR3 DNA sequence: TGTGCCAGCAGTTGGGCGGGAGGGCCCTTCAATGAGCAGTTCTTC.

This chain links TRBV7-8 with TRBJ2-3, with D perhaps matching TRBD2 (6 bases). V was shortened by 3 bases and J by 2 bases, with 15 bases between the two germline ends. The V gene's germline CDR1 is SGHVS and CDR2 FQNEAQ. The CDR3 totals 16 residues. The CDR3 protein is CASSLRSSSVTDTQYF. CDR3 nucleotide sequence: TGTGCCAGCAGCTTGCGGAGCTCTAGCGTCACAGATACGCAGTATTTT.